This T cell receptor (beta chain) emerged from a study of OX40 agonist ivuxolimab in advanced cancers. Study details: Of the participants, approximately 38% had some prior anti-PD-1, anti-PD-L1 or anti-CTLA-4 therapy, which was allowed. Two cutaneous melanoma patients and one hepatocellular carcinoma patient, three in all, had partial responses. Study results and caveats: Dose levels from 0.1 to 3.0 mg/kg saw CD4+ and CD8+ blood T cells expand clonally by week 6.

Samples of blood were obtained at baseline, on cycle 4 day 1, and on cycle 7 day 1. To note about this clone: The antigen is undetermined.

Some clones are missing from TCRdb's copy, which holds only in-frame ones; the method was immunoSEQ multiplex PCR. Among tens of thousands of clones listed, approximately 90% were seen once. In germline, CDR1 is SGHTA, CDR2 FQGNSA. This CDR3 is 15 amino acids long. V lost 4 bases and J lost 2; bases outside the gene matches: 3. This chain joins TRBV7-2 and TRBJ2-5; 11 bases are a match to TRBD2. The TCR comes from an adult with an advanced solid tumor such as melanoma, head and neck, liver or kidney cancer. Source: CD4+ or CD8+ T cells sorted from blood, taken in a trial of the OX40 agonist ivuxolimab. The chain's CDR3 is CASSSRLAGQETQYF. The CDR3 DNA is TGTGCCAGCAGCTCCAGACTAGCGGGACAAGAGACCCAGTACTTC. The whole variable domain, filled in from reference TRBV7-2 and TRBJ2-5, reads GAGVSQSPSNKVTEKGKDVELRCDPISGHTALYWYRQSLGQGLEFLIYFQGNSAPDKSGLPSDRFSAERTGGSVSTLTIQRTQQEDSAVYLCASSSRLAGQETQYFGPGTRLLVL.